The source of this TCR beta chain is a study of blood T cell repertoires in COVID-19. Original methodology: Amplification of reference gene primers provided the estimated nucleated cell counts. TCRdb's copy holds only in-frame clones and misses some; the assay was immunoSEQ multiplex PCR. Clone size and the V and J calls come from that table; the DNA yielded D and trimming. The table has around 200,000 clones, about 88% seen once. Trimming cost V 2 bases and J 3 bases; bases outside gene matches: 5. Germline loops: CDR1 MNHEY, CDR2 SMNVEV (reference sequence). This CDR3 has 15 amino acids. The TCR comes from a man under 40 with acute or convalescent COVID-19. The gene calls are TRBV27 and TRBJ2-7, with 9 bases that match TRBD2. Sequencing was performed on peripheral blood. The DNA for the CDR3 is TGTGCCAGCAGTTTAGCCCGTAGCGGGGGCTACGAGCAGTACTTC. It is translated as CASSLARSGGYEQYF.